This T cell receptor beta chain was identified in a study of cytomegalovirus exposure and HLA in healthy donors. Points from the study as a whole: Most TCRs appeared rarely, but some public TCRs recurred in many donors.

The primer mix had 60 Vbeta and 13 Jbeta primers. Here immunoSEQ multiplex PCR was the method, and the copy in TCRdb shows in-frame clones only, minus some. The sample holds tens of thousands of clones, roughly four fifths seen once. Germline values: CDR1 LNHNV, CDR2 YYDKDF (reference sequence). The CDR3 covers 17 residues. J lost 0 bases, V lost 1 base, and 4 bases had no gene match. Only one count was recorded for this clone. Its antigen is not known. The gene calls are TRBV15 and TRBJ1-1, with 11 bases aligning to TRBD1. Sequenced material: PBMCs. This TCR came from a human donor in good health. The CDR3 DNA reads TGTGCCACCAGCAGAGGGGGACAGGGGGGAATGAACACTGAAGCTTTCTTT. It codes for CATSRGGQGGMNTEAFF.